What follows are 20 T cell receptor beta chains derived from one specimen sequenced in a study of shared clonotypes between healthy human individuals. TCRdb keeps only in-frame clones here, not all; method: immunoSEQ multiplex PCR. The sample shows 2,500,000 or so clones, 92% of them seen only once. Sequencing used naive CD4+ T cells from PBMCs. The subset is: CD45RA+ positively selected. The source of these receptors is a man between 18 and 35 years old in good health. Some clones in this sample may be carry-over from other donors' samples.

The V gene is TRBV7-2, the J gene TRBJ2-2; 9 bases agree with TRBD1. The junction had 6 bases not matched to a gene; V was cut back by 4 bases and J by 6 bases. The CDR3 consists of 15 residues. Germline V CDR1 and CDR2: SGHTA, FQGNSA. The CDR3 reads CASSYLTGGPGELFF. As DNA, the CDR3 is TGTGCCAGCAGCTACCTGACAGGGGGGCCCGGGGAGCTGTTTTTT.

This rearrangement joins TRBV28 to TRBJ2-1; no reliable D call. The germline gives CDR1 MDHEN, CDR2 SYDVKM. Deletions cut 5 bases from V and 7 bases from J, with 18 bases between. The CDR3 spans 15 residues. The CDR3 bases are TGTGCCAGCAGTCTCCCCCGTTCCGGGTGGAATGAGCAGTTCTTC. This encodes CASSLPRSGWNEQFF.

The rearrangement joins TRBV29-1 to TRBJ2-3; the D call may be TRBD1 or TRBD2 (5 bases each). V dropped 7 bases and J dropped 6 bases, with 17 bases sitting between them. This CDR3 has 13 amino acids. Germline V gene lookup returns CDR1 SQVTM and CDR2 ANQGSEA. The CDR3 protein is CSARGRAVDTQYF. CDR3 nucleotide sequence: TGCAGCGCCCGGGGCCGAGCCGTGGATACGCAGTATTTT.

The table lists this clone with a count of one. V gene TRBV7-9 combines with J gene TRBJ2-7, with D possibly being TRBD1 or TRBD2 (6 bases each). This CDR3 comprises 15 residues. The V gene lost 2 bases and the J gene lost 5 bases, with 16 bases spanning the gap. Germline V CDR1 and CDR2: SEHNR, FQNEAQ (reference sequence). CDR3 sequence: CASSLSGGLGDEQYF. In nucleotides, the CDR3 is TGTGCCAGCAGCTTATCTGGGGGGCTAGGTGACGAGCAGTACTTC.

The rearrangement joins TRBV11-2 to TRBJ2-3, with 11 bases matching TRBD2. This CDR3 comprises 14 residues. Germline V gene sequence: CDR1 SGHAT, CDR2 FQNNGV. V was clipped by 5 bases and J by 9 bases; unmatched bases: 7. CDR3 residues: CASSLGTSGPTQYF. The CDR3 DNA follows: TGTGCCAGCAGCCTCGGGACTAGCGGTCCGACGCAGTATTTT.

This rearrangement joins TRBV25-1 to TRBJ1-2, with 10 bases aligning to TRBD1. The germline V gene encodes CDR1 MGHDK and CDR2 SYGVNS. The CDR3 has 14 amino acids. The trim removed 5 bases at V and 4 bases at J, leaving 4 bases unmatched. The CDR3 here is CASSTTGGFYGYTF. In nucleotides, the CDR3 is TGTGCCAGCAGTACGACAGGGGGCTTCTATGGCTACACCTTC.

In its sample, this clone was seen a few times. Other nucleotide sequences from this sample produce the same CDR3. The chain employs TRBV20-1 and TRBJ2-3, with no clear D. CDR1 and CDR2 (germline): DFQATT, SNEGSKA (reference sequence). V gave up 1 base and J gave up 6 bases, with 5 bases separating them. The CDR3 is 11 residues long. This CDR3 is CSARVPDTQYF. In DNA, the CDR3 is TGCAGTGCTAGAGTTCCGGATACGCAGTATTTT.

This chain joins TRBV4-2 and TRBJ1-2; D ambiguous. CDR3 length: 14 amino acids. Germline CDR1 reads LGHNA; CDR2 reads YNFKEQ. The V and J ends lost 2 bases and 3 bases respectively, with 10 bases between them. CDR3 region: CASSQSRNDYGYTF. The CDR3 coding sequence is TGTGCCAGCAGCCAAAGTAGGAACGACTATGGCTACACCTTC.

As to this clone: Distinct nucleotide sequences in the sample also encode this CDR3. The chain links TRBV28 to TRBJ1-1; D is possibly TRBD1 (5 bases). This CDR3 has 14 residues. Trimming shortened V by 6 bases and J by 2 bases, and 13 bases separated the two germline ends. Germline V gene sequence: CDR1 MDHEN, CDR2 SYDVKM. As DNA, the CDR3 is TGTGCCAGCAGCCTTGGCCAGGGCAACACTGAAGCTTTCTTT. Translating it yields CASSLGQGNTEAFF.

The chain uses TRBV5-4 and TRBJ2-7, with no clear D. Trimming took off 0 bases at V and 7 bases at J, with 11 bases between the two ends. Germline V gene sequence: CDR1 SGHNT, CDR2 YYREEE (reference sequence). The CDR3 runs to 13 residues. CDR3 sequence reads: CASSLAGGWEQYF. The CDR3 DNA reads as TGTGCCAGCAGCTTGGCGGGTGGGTGGGAGCAGTACTTC. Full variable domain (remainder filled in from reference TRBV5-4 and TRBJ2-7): ETGVTQSPTHLIKTRGQQVTLRCSSQSGHNTVSWYQQALGQGPQFIFQYYREEENGRGNFPPRFSGLQFPNYSSELNVNALELDDSALYLCASSLAGGWEQYFGPGTRLTVT.

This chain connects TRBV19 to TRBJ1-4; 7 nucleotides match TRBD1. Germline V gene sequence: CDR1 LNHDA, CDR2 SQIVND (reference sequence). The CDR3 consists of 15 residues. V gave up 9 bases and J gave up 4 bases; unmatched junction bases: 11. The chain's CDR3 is CASNPRGQDNEKLFF. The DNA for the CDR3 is TGTGCCAGCAACCCAAGGGGGCAGGATAATGAAAAACTGTTTTTT.

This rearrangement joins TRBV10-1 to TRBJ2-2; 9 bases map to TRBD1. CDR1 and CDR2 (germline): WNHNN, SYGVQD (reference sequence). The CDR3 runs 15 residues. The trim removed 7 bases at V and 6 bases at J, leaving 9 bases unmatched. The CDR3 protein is CASTNSDRGAGELFF. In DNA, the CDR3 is TGCGCCAGCACCAATTCAGACAGGGGGGCCGGGGAGCTGTTTTTT.

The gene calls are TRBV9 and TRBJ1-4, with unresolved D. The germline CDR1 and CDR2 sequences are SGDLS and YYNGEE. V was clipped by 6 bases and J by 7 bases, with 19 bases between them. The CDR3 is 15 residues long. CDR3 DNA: TGTGCCAGCAACTTCGGAATGGTTCCCGGTGAAAAACTGTTTTTT. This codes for CASNFGMVPGEKLFF.

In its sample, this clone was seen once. CDR3 region: CASSLARGETQYF. For the CDR3, the DNA is TGCGCCAGCAGCCTAGCGAGAGGAGAGACCCAGTACTTC. V usage is TRBV4-3 and J usage is TRBJ2-5, with D possibly TRBD2 on 5 matching bases. V was trimmed by 4 bases and J by 4 bases, leaving 10 bases between them. The CDR3 sequence is 13 residues long. CDR1 is LGHNA and CDR2 is YSLEER in the germline V gene.

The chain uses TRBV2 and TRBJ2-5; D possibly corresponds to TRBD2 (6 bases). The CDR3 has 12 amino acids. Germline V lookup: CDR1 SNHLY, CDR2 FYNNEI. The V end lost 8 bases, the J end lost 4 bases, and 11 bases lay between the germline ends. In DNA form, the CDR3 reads TGTGCCAGCGGAGGGGTTGTAGAGACCCAGTACTTC. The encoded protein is CASGGVVETQYF.

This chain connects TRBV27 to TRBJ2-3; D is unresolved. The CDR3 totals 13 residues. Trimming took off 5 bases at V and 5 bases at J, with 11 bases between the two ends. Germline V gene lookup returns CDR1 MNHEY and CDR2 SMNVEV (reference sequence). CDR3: CASSPTSGDTQYF. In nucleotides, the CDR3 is TGTGCCAGCAGTCCGACATCGGGAGATACGCAGTATTTT.

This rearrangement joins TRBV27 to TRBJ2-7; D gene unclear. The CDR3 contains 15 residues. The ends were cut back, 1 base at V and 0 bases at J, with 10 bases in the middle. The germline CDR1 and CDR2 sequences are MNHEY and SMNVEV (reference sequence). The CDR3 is CASSLYARGSYEQYF. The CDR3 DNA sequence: TGTGCCAGCAGTTTATACGCCAGAGGCTCCTACGAGCAGTACTTC.

The CDR3: CASSLGSGQGFGEQFF. CDR3 bases: TGCGCCAGCAGCTTGGGGTCGGGACAGGGATTTGGTGAGCAGTTCTTC. J is TRBJ2-1 and V is TRBV5-1; 9 positions match TRBD1. Germline-derived CDR1 and CDR2 are SGHRS and YFSETQ. The CDR3 spans 16 residues. With 0 bases clipped from V and 9 bases from J, the junction kept 10 bases outside the gene matches.

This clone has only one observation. The CDR3 DNA sequence: TGTGCCACCAGCTCAGGGGCCCCCGGGGAGCTGTTTTTT. Amino acid sequence: CATSSGAPGELFF. V gene TRBV15 combines with J gene TRBJ2-2, with a weak D call TRBD1 (6 bases). Looked up from germline, CDR1 is LNHNV and CDR2 is YYDKDF (reference sequence). The ends were cut back, 5 bases at V and 6 bases at J, with 10 bases in the middle. The CDR3 contains 13 residues. The full variable domain, with the rest looked up from reference TRBV15 and TRBJ2-2, is DAMVIQNPRYQVTQFGKPVTLSCSQTLNHNVMYWYQQKSSQAPKLLFHYYDKDFNNEADTPDNFQSRRPNTSFCFLDIRSPGLGDTAMYLCATSSGAPGELFFGEGSRLTVL.

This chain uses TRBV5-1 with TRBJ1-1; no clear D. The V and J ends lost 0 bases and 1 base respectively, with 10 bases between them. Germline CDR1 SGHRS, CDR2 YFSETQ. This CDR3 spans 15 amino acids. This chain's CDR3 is CASSLELGKNTEAFF. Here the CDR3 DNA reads TGCGCCAGCAGCTTGGAGCTAGGCAAGAACACTGAAGCTTTCTTT. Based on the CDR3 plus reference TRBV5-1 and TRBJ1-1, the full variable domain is KAGVTQTPRYLIKTRGQQVTLSCSPISGHRSVSWYQQTPGQGLQFLFEYFSETQRNKGNFPGRFSGRQFSNSRSEMNVSTLELGDSALYLCASSLELGKNTEAFFGQGTRLTVV.